This T cell receptor (beta chain) was recorded in a study of spatial heterogeneity in lung cancer. Study context: Available follow-up PBMC samples, collected a median of about two years post-resection, were sequenced. Each unique TCR and UMI combination was seen more than ten times on average in raw reads.

This clonotype was found many times. Every molecule of TCR cDNA had its own unique molecular identifier. TCRdb independently ran MiXCR on the 5' RACE reads; one entry per CDR3 protein. The sample has roughly 120,000 distinct CDR3 sequences, more than 10% seen once; the top ten hold 20% to 30%. V gave up 0 bases and J gave up 3 bases; unmatched junction bases: 8. Germline assignment: CDR1 SGDLS and CDR2 YYNGEE. This CDR3 is built from 17 residues. Sample time point: blood at routine non-recurrence follow-up after resection. Whole RNA, which was extracted from tumor, nontumor lung tissue or frozen PBMC, was sequenced without any cell sorting.

The chain links TRBV9 to TRBJ1-4, with 7 nucleotides matching TRBD1. The sequenced sample was PBMCs, obtained at follow-up. The source of this sequence is a female donor with early-stage non-small cell lung cancer. This CDR3 reads CASSVGPGQRANEKLFF. The CDR3 nucleotides are TGTGCCAGCAGCGTAGGACCGGGACAGCGTGCTAATGAAAAACTGTTTTTT.